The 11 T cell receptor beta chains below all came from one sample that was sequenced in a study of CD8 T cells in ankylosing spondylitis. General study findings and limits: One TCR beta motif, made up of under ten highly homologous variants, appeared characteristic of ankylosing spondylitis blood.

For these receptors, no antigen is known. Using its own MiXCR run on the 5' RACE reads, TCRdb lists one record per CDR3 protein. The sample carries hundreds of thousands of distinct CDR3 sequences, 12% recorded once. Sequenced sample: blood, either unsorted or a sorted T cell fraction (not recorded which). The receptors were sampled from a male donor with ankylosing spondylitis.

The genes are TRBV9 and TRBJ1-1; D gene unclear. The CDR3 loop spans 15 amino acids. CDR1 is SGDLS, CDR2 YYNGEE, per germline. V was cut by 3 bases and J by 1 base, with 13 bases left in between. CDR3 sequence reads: CASSERKGWNTEAFF. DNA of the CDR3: TGTGCCAGCAGCGAACGTAAGGGATGGAACACTGAAGCTTTCTTT. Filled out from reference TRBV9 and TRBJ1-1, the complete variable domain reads DSGVTQTPKHLITATGQRVTLRCSPRSGDLSVYWYQQSLDQGLQFLIQYYNGEERAKGNILERFSAQQFPDLHSELNLSSLELGDSALYFCASSERKGWNTEAFFGQGTRLTVV.

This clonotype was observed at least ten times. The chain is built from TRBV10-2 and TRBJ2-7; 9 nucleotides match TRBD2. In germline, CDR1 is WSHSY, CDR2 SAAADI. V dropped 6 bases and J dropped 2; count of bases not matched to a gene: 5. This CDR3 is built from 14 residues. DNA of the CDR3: TGCGCCAGCAGAGATAGCGGGGGAACCTACGAGCAGTACTTC. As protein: CASRDSGGTYEQYF.

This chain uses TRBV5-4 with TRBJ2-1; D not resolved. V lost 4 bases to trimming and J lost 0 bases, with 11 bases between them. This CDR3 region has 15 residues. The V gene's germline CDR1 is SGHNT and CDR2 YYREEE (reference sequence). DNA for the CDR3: TGTGCCAGCAGCCACGACTTGAGCTCCTACAATGAGCAGTTCTTC. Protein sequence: CASSHDLSSYNEQFF.

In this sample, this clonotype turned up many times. CDR3 DNA: TGCAGCGTTGATGGGGGGGACATCCCAGGTGAAAAACTGTTTTTT. This encodes CSVDGGDIPGEKLFF. The chain combines TRBV29-1 with TRBJ1-4; the D gene is possibly TRBD1 (6 bases). The CDR3 is 15 residues long. V lost 3 bases and J 7 bases, leaving 18 bases between the germline ends. Germline values: CDR1 SQVTM, CDR2 ANQGSEA.

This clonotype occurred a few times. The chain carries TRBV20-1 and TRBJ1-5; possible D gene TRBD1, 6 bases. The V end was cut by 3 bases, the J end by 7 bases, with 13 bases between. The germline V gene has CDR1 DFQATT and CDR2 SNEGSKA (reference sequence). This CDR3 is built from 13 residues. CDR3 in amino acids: CSASHRARQPQHF. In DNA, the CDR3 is TGCAGTGCTAGCCACAGGGCCAGGCAGCCCCAGCATTTT.

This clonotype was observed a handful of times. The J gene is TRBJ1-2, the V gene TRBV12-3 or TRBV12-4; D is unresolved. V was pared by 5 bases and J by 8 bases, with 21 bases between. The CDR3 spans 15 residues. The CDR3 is CASSPRGHGAGGYTF. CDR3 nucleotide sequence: TGTGCCAGCAGTCCCCGCGGGCACGGAGCGGGGGGCTACACCTTC.

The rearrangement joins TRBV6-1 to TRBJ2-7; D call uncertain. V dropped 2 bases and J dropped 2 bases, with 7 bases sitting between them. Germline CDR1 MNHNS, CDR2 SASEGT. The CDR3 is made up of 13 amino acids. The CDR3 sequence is CASSENSPYEQYF. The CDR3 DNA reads TGTGCCAGCAGTGAAAATAGCCCCTACGAGCAGTACTTC.

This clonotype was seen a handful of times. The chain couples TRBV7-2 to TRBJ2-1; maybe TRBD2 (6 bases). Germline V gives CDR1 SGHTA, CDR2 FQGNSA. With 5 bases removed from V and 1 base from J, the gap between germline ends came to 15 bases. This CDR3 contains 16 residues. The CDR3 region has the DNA TGTGCCAGCAGCCCCCGGAGGGTCGGATCCTACAATGAGCAGTTCTTC. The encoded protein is CASSPRRVGSYNEQFF.

CDR3 residues: CASSLTSAGPGGIPYEQYF. The CDR3 DNA follows: TGTGCCAGCAGCTTGACCTCAGCCGGGCCCGGAGGGATCCCCTACGAGCAGTACTTC. The chain couples TRBV11-2 to TRBJ2-7, with D possibly being TRBD2 (6 bases). V was cut by 3 bases and J by 2 bases, with 26 bases left in between. Germline assignment: CDR1 SGHAT and CDR2 FQNNGV. CDR3 length: 19 amino acids.

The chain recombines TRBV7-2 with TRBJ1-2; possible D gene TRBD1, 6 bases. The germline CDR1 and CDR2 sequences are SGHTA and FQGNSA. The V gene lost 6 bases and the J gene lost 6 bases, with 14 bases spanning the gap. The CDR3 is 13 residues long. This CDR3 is CASRLGQLNGYTF. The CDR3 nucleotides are TGTGCCAGCAGACTCGGACAGTTGAATGGCTACACCTTC. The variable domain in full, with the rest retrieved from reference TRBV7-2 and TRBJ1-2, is GAGVSQSPSNKVTEKGKDVELRCDPISGHTALYWYRQSLGQGLEFLIYFQGNSAPDKSGLPSDRFSAERTGGSVSTLTIQRTQQEDSAVYLCASRLGQLNGYTFGSGTRLTVV.

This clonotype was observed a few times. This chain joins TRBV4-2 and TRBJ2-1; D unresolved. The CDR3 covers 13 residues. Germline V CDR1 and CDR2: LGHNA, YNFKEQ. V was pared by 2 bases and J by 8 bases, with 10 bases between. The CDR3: CASSQYEADEQFF. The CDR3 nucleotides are TGTGCCAGCAGCCAATATGAGGCGGATGAGCAGTTCTTC.